The clone carrying this TCR beta chain was counted at least ten times. The antigen remains undetermined. V lost 1 base, J lost 1 base, and 3 bases stayed unmatched. The CDR3 has 16 residues. Germline V gene sequence: CDR1 SGHTA, CDR2 FQGNSA. It was by quantitative 5'-RACE with molecular barcodes that TCR beta libraries were made. One entry per CDR3 protein, called by TCRdb with MiXCR from the 5' RACE reads. The sample includes some 200,000 distinct CDR3 sequences, 20% to 30% of them seen just once. The data originate from a study of CD8 T cells in ankylosing spondylitis. Study-wide points: In reactive arthritis synovial fluid and blood, some motif variants had been reported before. CD8+ by phenotype, disease-linked clones were relatively rare in peripheral blood. Blood from ankylosing spondylitis patients appeared to carry a characteristic roughly 8-variant TCR beta motif.

The chain couples TRBV7-2 to TRBJ2-1, with TRBD2 matching over 8 bases. The source is a male donor with ankylosing spondylitis or in good health (not recorded which). Source material: blood, either unsorted or a sorted T cell fraction (not recorded which). In DNA form, the CDR3 reads TGTGCCAGCAGCTTAGTGGCGGGGGGATCCTACAATGAGCAGTTCTTC. Its protein is CASSLVAGGSYNEQFF.